These 32 T cell receptor beta chains came from one sample sequenced in a study of CD8 T cells in ankylosing spondylitis (dated by TCRdb to about 2017). Paper-wide results and their limitations: Blood from ankylosing spondylitis patients appeared to be characterized by a TCR beta motif composed of several highly homologous amino acid variants.

The library was prepared using 5' RACE. The reads were generated on an Illumina HiSeq 2500. TCRdb took the public reads, trimmed them with fastp at Q25, ran MiXCR for clone calling and kept in-frame beta chains. Each CDR3 protein gets just one entry, which takes the most common genes and DNA from the rows behind it. For this sample there are 200,000 to 250,000 distinct CDR3 sequences; approximately 20% appear just once. Approximately 46% of the sample is in the top ten clones. For these TCRs, the target antigens are not known. The source material was blood, either unsorted or a sorted T cell fraction (not recorded which). The origin of the receptors is a male donor with ankylosing spondylitis.

This chain links TRBV30 with TRBJ1-2; possible D gene TRBD1, 5 bases. Germline lookup yields CDR1 GTSNPN and CDR2 SVGIG (reference sequence). Between the trimmed V and J ends, which lost 2 bases and 4 bases, there was a span of 8 bases. The CDR3 has 12 residues. CDR3 sequence: CAWSSGPYGYTF. The CDR3 coding sequence is TGTGCCTGGAGTTCGGGGCCCTATGGCTACACCTTC.

J is TRBJ2-7 and V is TRBV29-1, with 8 bases identical to TRBD2. The V gene's germline CDR1 is SQVTM and CDR2 ANQGSEA. The CDR3 loop spans 13 amino acids. With V trimmed by 6 bases and J by 3 bases, 7 bases remained unmatched. As DNA, the CDR3 is TGCAGCGTCGGGGGCGGGGGGTTCTACGAGCAGTACTTC. Protein sequence: CSVGGGGFYEQYF.

The DNA for the CDR3 is TGTGCCAGCAAGGACATCATGAACACTGAAGCTTTCTTT. It codes for CASKDIMNTEAFF. V gene TRBV6-1 combines with J gene TRBJ1-1; tentative D call: TRBD1 (5 bases). V lost 7 bases and J 0 bases, leaving 9 bases between the germline ends. CDR3 length: 13 amino acids. The V gene's germline CDR1 is MNHNS and CDR2 SASEGT.

This clonotype was counted only a few times. The chain joins TRBV14 to TRBJ2-1; possibly TRBD1 or TRBD2 for D (7 bases each). CDR1 SGHDN and CDR2 FVKESK come from the germline V gene. Trimming took off 4 bases at V and 3 bases at J, with 13 bases between the two ends. The CDR3 totals 15 residues. The CDR3 nucleotides are TGTGCCAGCAGCCCAGGGGGGGGCGTCTACAATGAGCAGTTCTTC. Translating gives CASSPGGGVYNEQFF.

The chain links TRBV5-1 to TRBJ2-6; D is unresolved. The germline V gene has CDR1 SGHRS and CDR2 YFSETQ. CDR3 length: 17 amino acids. Trimming shortened V by 0 bases and J by 0 bases, and 10 bases separated the two germline ends. Here the CDR3 DNA reads TGCGCCAGCAGCTTGGACTATTTTGCCTCTGGGGCCAACGTCCTGACTTTC. Protein sequence: CASSLDYFASGANVLTF.

This clonotype was counted between two and nine times. V usage is TRBV5-6 and J usage is TRBJ1-5, with D hard to call. The CDR3 is 16 residues long. Germline CDR1 SGHDT, CDR2 YYEEEE. Trimming pared 4 bases from V and 0 bases from J, leaving 14 bases between. In DNA form, the CDR3 reads TGTGCCAGCAGCCTGGCAGGTGGATATAGCAATCAGCCCCAGCATTTT. This sequence encodes CASSLAGGYSNQPQHF.

The table lists this clonotype with many counts. The chain couples TRBV12-3 or TRBV12-4 to TRBJ2-1, with 12 bases lining up with TRBD2. This CDR3 spans 20 amino acids. The trim removed 4 bases at V and 1 base at J, leaving 14 bases unmatched. The CDR3 sequence is CASSSRPGLAGFGSYNEQFF. CDR3 nucleotide sequence: TGTGCCAGCAGTTCCCGTCCGGGACTAGCGGGCTTTGGGTCCTACAATGAGCAGTTCTTC.

This clonotype was picked up a small number of times. V and J are TRBV12-3 or TRBV12-4 and TRBJ1-2; TRBD1 aligns across 11 bases. J lost 7 bases, V lost 6 bases, and 7 bases had no gene match. The CDR3 is 14 amino acids. The CDR3 loop is CASSQMGQGGGYTF. Here the CDR3 DNA reads TGTGCCAGCAGCCAAATGGGACAGGGGGGTGGCTACACCTTC.

This sequence joins TRBV12-3 or TRBV12-4 and TRBJ2-3; weak D call: TRBD2 (6 bases). This CDR3 contains 16 residues. V lost 4 bases, J lost 0 bases, and 14 bases lay in between. The CDR3 here is CASSSALALSTDTQYF. For the CDR3, the DNA is TGTGCCAGCAGTTCCGCTCTAGCGCTAAGCACAGATACGCAGTATTTT.

The CDR3 DNA is TGTGCCAGCACCCCCCTAGCGGGAGGGCCAGGCTCCTACGAGCAGTACTTC. Its protein product is CASTPLAGGPGSYEQYF. The chain employs TRBV27 and TRBJ2-7, with 12 bases identical to TRBD2. V lost 7 bases, J lost 0 bases, and 10 bases stayed unmatched. CDR1 is MNHEY and CDR2 is SMNVEV in the germline V gene (reference sequence). CDR3 length equals 17 residues.

The rearrangement links TRBV2 to TRBJ2-7; D perhaps matches TRBD2 (6 bases). The CDR3 contains 16 residues. The V end was cut by 3 bases, the J end by 0 bases, with 15 bases between. CDR1 is SNHLY and CDR2 is FYNNEI in the germline V gene. The CDR3, as DNA: TGTGCCAGCAGTGATCGCGGGGTTGATAGCTCCTACGAGCAGTACTTC. Encoded protein: CASSDRGVDSSYEQYF.

This clonotype was seen more than once but under ten times. This chain connects TRBV19 to TRBJ2-1; TRBD2 is a possible D gene (5 bases). The CDR3 length is 14 residues. Trimming took off 3 bases at V and 9 bases at J, with 15 bases between the two ends. The germline V gene has CDR1 LNHDA and CDR2 SQIVND (reference sequence). CDR3 DNA: TGTGCCAGTAGTATCCTGGTGTTGAGCGGTGAGCAGTTCTTC. Its translation is CASSILVLSGEQFF.

This clonotype was seen a handful of times. J is TRBJ2-3 and V is TRBV4-2; unclear D gene. Germline V gene data show CDR1 as LGHNA and CDR2 as YNFKEQ. This CDR3 is built from 13 residues. Trimming removed 4 bases at V and 4 bases at J, with 9 bases between. Here the CDR3 reads CASSPNLADTQYF. Written as DNA, the CDR3 is TGTGCCAGCAGCCCTAATCTGGCAGATACGCAGTATTTT.

The rearrangement links TRBV30 to TRBJ2-7; D uncertain. V was pared by 2 bases and J by 6 bases, with 11 bases between. In germline, CDR1 is GTSNPN, CDR2 SVGIG (reference sequence). The CDR3 has 12 residues. CDR3 DNA: TGTGCCTGGAGTAGTCACCTAACCGAGCAGTACTTC. Translation: CAWSSHLTEQYF.

In this sample, this clonotype turned up a few times. The chain uses TRBV28 and TRBJ2-7; tentatively, D is TRBD1 or TRBD2 (5 bases each). CDR1 is MDHEN and CDR2 is SYDVKM in the germline V gene. The V gene lost 6 bases and the J gene lost 1 base, with 31 bases spanning the gap. The CDR3 contains 20 residues. Here the CDR3 DNA reads TGTGCCAGCAGCTCCCTCAGCCCCTACCGCAACGCCGGGACGTCCTACGAGCAGTACTTC. It translates to CASSSLSPYRNAGTSYEQYF.

This clonotype was recorded once. The J gene is TRBJ1-1, the V gene TRBV4-1; D is unresolved. V dropped 7 bases and J dropped 3 bases, with 15 bases sitting between them. The CDR3 is 14 residues long. Looked up from germline, CDR1 is MGHRA and CDR2 is YSYEKL. The CDR3 DNA is TGCGCCAGCACCTCGGGCCCCACGGACACTGAAGCTTTCTTT. Protein product: CASTSGPTDTEAFF.

This clonotype was seen only a few times. The chain joins TRBV9 to TRBJ1-4; D ambiguous. The V gene's germline CDR1 is SGDLS and CDR2 YYNGEE. The CDR3 contains 14 residues. V lost 3 bases to trimming and J lost 0 bases, with 6 bases between them. The CDR3 nucleotides read TGTGCCAGCAGCGCCCGGGCAACTAATGAAAAACTGTTTTTT. It translates to CASSARATNEKLFF.

This clonotype has more than one count but fewer than ten. The chain combines TRBV12-3 or TRBV12-4 with TRBJ2-5, with D possibly being TRBD1 (6 bases). The V end lost 6 bases, the J end lost 2 bases, and 13 bases lay between the germline ends. CDR3 length: 14 residues. CDR3 sequence (DNA): TGTGCCAGCAGCCCCTCCGGACAGCAAGAGACCCAGTACTTC. Protein sequence: CASSPSGQQETQYF.

This clonotype was seen only a few times. This chain uses TRBV5-1 with TRBJ2-5, with TRBD2 as a possible D gene (6 bases). This CDR3 is built from 16 residues. The V gene lost 4 bases and the J gene lost 2 bases, with 18 bases spanning the gap. Germline CDR1 is SGHRS and CDR2 is YFSETQ. The chain's CDR3 is CASSPTGLRLQETQYF. The CDR3 DNA reads as TGCGCCAGCAGCCCGACGGGACTCCGTCTTCAAGAGACCCAGTACTTC. Looking up the rest from reference TRBV5-1 and TRBJ2-5 gives the full variable domain: KAGVTQTPRYLIKTRGQQVTLSCSPISGHRSVSWYQQTPGQGLQFLFEYFSETQRNKGNFPGRFSGRQFSNSRSEMNVSTLELGDSALYLCASSPTGLRLQETQYFGPGTRLLVL.

This clonotype was seen more than once but under ten times. The chain is built from TRBV9 and TRBJ2-2; D remains unclear. CDR1 SGDLS and CDR2 YYNGEE come from the germline V gene. The V end lost 7 bases, the J end lost 2 bases, and 15 bases lay between the germline ends. The CDR3 runs to 15 residues. For the CDR3, the DNA is TGTGCCAGCCGGCCGAGCCATACAAACACCGGGGAGCTGTTTTTT. It encodes CASRPSHTNTGELFF.

In its sample, this clonotype was seen a few times. This chain joins TRBV6-2 or TRBV6-3 and TRBJ2-5; no firm D call. V lost 7 bases and J lost 1, with 7 bases in between. The CDR3 spans 12 residues. Germline values: CDR1 MNHEY, CDR2 SVGEGT. In nucleotides, the CDR3 is TGTGCCAGCACCTCTTCCCAAGAGACCCAGTACTTC. Translation gives CASTSSQETQYF.

The sample holds a few counts of this clonotype. The genes are TRBV27 and TRBJ2-2; the D gene is possibly TRBD2 (5 bases). Trimming removed 5 bases at V and 5 bases at J, with 15 bases between. Germline lookup yields CDR1 MNHEY and CDR2 SMNVEV (reference sequence). This CDR3 has 15 residues. The CDR3 DNA follows: TGTGCCAGCAGTCTAACGCGACGGGGAACCGGGGAGCTGTTTTTT. Amino acid sequence: CASSLTRRGTGELFF.

V is TRBV7-3 and J is TRBJ2-1; 8 bases are a match to TRBD2. The V gene's germline CDR1 is SGHTA and CDR2 FQGTGA. J was trimmed by 4 bases and V by 2 bases; bases with no gene match: 7. The CDR3 is 16 residues long. CDR3 loop: CASSLYGGGKYNEQFF. CDR3 bases: TGTGCCAGCAGCTTATATGGCGGGGGGAAGTACAATGAGCAGTTCTTC.

This clonotype was recorded a few times. The chain has TRBV28 and TRBJ1-4; D might be TRBD1 (6 bases). Per germline, CDR1 MDHEN and CDR2 SYDVKM. There are 14 residues in the CDR3. V lost 3 bases, J lost 7 bases, and 12 bases lay in between. The CDR3 here is CASSFWDTFEKLFF. CDR3 nucleotides: TGTGCCAGCAGTTTTTGGGACACTTTTGAAAAACTGTTTTTT.

This clonotype occurred a few times. The rearrangement links TRBV12-3 or TRBV12-4 to TRBJ1-1; tentatively, D is TRBD1 (5 bases). V lost 7 bases and J 5 bases, leaving 20 bases between the germline ends. The CDR3 has 15 amino acids. The CDR3 region has the DNA TGTGCCAGCACCGAGAATCCCCAGGGAAGTACTGAAGCTTTCTTT. Protein: CASTENPQGSTEAFF.

This clonotype has just a few counts. The chain has TRBV6-1 and TRBJ2-3, with D possibly being TRBD2 (5 bases). Germline CDR1 is MNHNS and CDR2 is SASEGT. Trimming removed 6 bases from V and 6 bases from J, with 22 bases in between. This CDR3 is built from 16 residues. CDR3 DNA: TGTGCCAGCAGGGACCTACTAGGGCCCGGTTTGGATACGCAGTATTTT. As protein: CASRDLLGPGLDTQYF.

This rearrangement joins TRBV6-5 to TRBJ2-5, with D possibly matching TRBD2 (6 bases). There are 15 residues in the CDR3. Per germline, CDR1 MNHEY and CDR2 SVGAGI. The V end was cut by 2 bases, the J end by 3 bases, with 13 bases between. For the CDR3, the DNA is TGTGCCAGCAGTTACGCACTAGCCTTAAAAGAGACCCAGTACTTC. Translation gives CASSYALALKETQYF.

This clonotype was seen repeatedly, ten times or more. The chain recombines TRBV7-9 with TRBJ2-3; D possibly matches TRBD1 or TRBD2 (5 bases each). This CDR3 is 16 amino acids long. The germline gives CDR1 SEHNR, CDR2 FQNEAQ (reference sequence). The germline V and J ends were trimmed by 4 bases and 3 bases, with 17 bases remaining between them. In DNA, the CDR3 is TGTGCCAGCAGCTCCCTCTCTCGTGAGGGGACAGATACGCAGTATTTT. Translating it yields CASSSLSREGTDTQYF.

The V and J genes are TRBV28 and TRBJ1-1; the match to TRBD1 covers 9 bases. Germline lookup yields CDR1 MDHEN and CDR2 SYDVKM. With V trimmed by 4 bases and J by 5 bases, 8 bases remained unmatched. The CDR3 extends over 15 amino acids. The CDR3 DNA reads as TGTGCCAGCAGTTCTCCACAGGGGGCAATAACTGAAGCTTTCTTT. It encodes CASSSPQGAITEAFF.

The CDR3 region is CASSGKNTEAFF. The CDR3 DNA follows: TGTGCCAGCAGCGGAAAGAACACTGAAGCTTTCTTT. The chain carries TRBV9 and TRBJ1-1; D uncertain. V was trimmed by 3 bases and J by 1 base, leaving 4 bases between them. Germline V gene sequence: CDR1 SGDLS, CDR2 YYNGEE. The CDR3 consists of 12 residues.

This clonotype was seen more than once but under ten times. J is TRBJ2-7 and V is TRBV4-3; the match to TRBD1 covers 9 bases. Germline lookup yields CDR1 LGHNA and CDR2 YSLEER. This CDR3 is 15 amino acids long. Trimming removed 1 base from V and 4 bases from J; junction bases left unmatched: 5. CDR3 sequence (DNA): TGCGCCAGCAGCCAAGGACCGGGACAGGGTTACGAGCAGTACTTC. Its protein product is CASSQGPGQGYEQYF.

This clonotype showed up just a few times. V and J are TRBV7-8 and TRBJ2-1; 9 bases are a match to TRBD2. V gave up 3 bases and J gave up 1 base; unmatched junction bases: 4. The CDR3 contains 16 residues. Per the germline V gene, CDR1 is SGHVS and CDR2 is FQNEAQ. CDR3 in DNA: TGTGCCAGCAGCTTCGAAGCGGGGGGTTCCTACAATGAGCAGTTCTTC. Amino acid sequence: CASSFEAGGSYNEQFF.